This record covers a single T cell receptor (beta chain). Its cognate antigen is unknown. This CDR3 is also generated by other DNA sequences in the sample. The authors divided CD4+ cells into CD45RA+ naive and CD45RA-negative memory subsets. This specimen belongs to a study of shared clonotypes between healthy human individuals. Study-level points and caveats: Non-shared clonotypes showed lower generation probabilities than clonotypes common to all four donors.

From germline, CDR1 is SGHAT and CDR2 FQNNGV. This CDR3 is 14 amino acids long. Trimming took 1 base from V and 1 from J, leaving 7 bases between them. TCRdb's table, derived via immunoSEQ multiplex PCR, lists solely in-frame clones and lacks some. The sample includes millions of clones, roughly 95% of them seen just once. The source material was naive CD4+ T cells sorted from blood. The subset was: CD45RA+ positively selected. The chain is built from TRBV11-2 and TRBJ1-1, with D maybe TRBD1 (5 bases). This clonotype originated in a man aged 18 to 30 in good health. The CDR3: CASSLGGRNTEAFF. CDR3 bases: TGTGCCAGCAGCTTAGGGGGCAGGAACACTGAAGCTTTCTTT.